The 24 T cell receptor beta chains below were found in one sample sequenced in a study of T cells in Graves' hyperthyroidism and ophthalmopathy. Regions amplified from RNA transcripts were the TCR beta CDR3 regions. The primer set for the first-round RT-PCR of the TCR CDR3 was HTBI. From the multiplex PCR reads, TCRdb called clonotypes with MiXCR, one entry per CDR3 protein. The sample holds approximately 410,000 distinct CDR3 sequences, about an eighth seen once. The material sequenced was blood. These receptors all come from a woman under 30 with Graves' hyperthyroidism.

This clonotype was seen repeatedly, ten times or more. The chain employs TRBV30 and TRBJ2-3, with TRBD1 as a possible D gene (6 bases). Germline lookup yields CDR1 GTSNPN and CDR2 SVGIG (reference sequence). V lost 4 bases to trimming and J lost 1 base, with 9 bases between them. The CDR3 is made up of 13 amino acids. The CDR3 region is CAWNAGGTDTQYF. For the CDR3, the DNA is TGTGCCTGGAACGCAGGGGGCACAGATACGCAGTATTTT.

There are a few counts of this clonotype. In DNA form, the CDR3 reads TGTGCCAGCAGCCAAAGCTACGGGGAAAAACTGTTTTTT. It encodes CASSQSYGEKLFF. V and J are TRBV7-9 and TRBJ1-4; D uncertain. Germline CDR1 SEHNR, CDR2 FQNEAQ (reference sequence). Trimming stripped 5 bases from V and 8 bases from J, with 12 bases between. This CDR3 has 13 residues.

This clonotype was counted many times. This chain connects TRBV20-1 to TRBJ2-7; D remains unclear. The CDR3 consists of 12 residues. Germline CDR1 reads DFQATT; CDR2 reads SNEGSKA (reference sequence). The ends were cut back, 1 base at V and 1 base at J, with 5 bases in the middle. In DNA form, the CDR3 reads TGCAGTGCTAGAGTAATTTCCTACGAGCAGTACTTC. Translating it yields CSARVISYEQYF.

This clonotype was detected only a few times. The gene calls are TRBV28 and TRBJ2-1; TRBD1 aligns across 9 bases. CDR3 length: 15 amino acids. V lost 5 bases and J lost 8; bases outside the gene matches: 10. The germline V gene has CDR1 MDHEN and CDR2 SYDVKM. The CDR3 is CASSRSGTGSHEQFF. Here the CDR3 DNA reads TGTGCCAGCAGTCGCTCGGGGACAGGGTCGCATGAGCAGTTCTTC.

This clonotype was counted many times. The rearrangement joins TRBV7-8 to TRBJ1-5; D unclear. Per the germline V gene, CDR1 is SGHVS and CDR2 is FQNEAQ. Between the trimmed V and J ends, which lost 1 base and 6 bases, there was a span of 13 bases. This CDR3 is 15 amino acids long. CDR3 loop: CASSLEVSKGQPQHF. CDR3 coding DNA: TGTGCCAGCAGCTTAGAAGTATCGAAGGGTCAGCCCCAGCATTTT.

At least ten counts were recorded for this clonotype. The V call is TRBV4-3, the J call TRBJ2-7; maybe TRBD1 (5 bases). Deletions cut 7 bases from V and 0 bases from J, with 10 bases between. This CDR3 has 13 residues. Germline values: CDR1 LGHNA, CDR2 YSLEER. The CDR3 DNA reads TGCGCCAGCAAGCCCAGGGACTCCTACGAGCAGTACTTC. Its protein product is CASKPRDSYEQYF.

This chain links TRBV6-1 with TRBJ1-1; tentatively, D is TRBD1 (6 bases). The CDR3 consists of 15 residues. V was pared by 6 bases and J by 8 bases, with 22 bases between. Germline V gene data show CDR1 as MNHNS and CDR2 as SASEGT. CDR3 sequence: CASRDLGAAVWEAFF. CDR3 nucleotides: TGTGCCAGCAGGGACTTGGGGGCCGCCGTTTGGGAAGCTTTCTTT.

This clonotype was seen at least ten times. The chain uses TRBV20-1 and TRBJ2-2, with 7 bases identical to TRBD2. The ends lost 6 bases at V and 1 base at J; junction bases unmatched: 8. The CDR3 runs to 15 residues. CDR1 is DFQATT and CDR2 is SNEGSKA in the germline V gene (reference sequence). The CDR3 region is CSAVGGRENTGELFF. The DNA for the CDR3 is TGCAGTGCCGTCGGAGGGAGGGAGAACACCGGGGAGCTGTTTTTT.

This clonotype was seen repeatedly, ten times or more. The chain uses TRBV4-3 and TRBJ2-3, with TRBD1 matching over 9 bases. The CDR3 is 17 residues long. Trimming cost V 4 bases and J 0 bases; bases outside gene matches: 8. Germline V gene data show CDR1 as LGHNA and CDR2 as YSLEER. The CDR3 loop reads CASSLQTGGSSTDTQYF. The CDR3 nucleotides are TGCGCCAGCAGCCTTCAGACAGGGGGTTCGAGCACAGATACGCAGTATTTT.

The chain combines TRBV5-5 with TRBJ1-2; no definite D call. The CDR3 is made up of 15 amino acids. In germline, CDR1 is SGHKS, CDR2 YYEKEE (reference sequence). Trimming removed 3 bases at V and 0 bases at J, with 12 bases between. The CDR3 nucleotides are TGTGCCAGCAGCTCCCTCGGGGAGCCTAACTATGGCTACACCTTC. Translation gives CASSSLGEPNYGYTF.

With regard to this clonotype: Being one base from a much bigger clone, this may be a read error. CDR3 nucleotide sequence: TGTGCCAGCCCACCATTACCGACAGGGGGCCAAGAGACCCAGTACTTC. It encodes CASPPLPTGGQETQYF. The V call is TRBV18, the J call TRBJ2-5; 9 bases match TRBD1. Germline assignment: CDR1 KGHSH and CDR2 LQKENI. The CDR3 runs to 16 residues. The full variable domain, rest sourced from reference TRBV18 and TRBJ2-5, is NAGVMQNPRHLVRRRGQEARLRCSPMKGHSHVYWYRQLPEEGLKFMVYLQKENIIDESGMPKERFSAEFPKEGPSILRIQQVVRGDSAAYFCASPPLPTGGQETQYFGPGTRLLVL.

The genes are TRBV20-1 and TRBJ2-7; the D is unclear. V lost 5 bases and J lost 2, with 10 bases in between. In germline, CDR1 is DFQATT, CDR2 SNEGSKA (reference sequence). This CDR3 has 12 residues. CDR3 sequence reads: CSAVQGTYEQYF. Written as DNA, the CDR3 is TGCAGTGCTGTTCAAGGGACCTACGAGCAGTACTTC.

This clonotype was counted many times. The V and J genes are TRBV27 and TRBJ2-7, with a weak D call TRBD2 (6 bases). The V end lost 9 bases, the J end lost 1 base, and 13 bases lay between the germline ends. The CDR3 runs 13 residues. Germline V gives CDR1 MNHEY, CDR2 SMNVEV (reference sequence). The CDR3 here is CASSGEESYEQYF. CDR3 nucleotides: TGTGCCAGTTCCGGGGAGGAATCCTACGAGCAGTACTTC.

This clonotype has a handful of counts. The rearrangement uses TRBV20-1 and TRBJ2-7; D is possibly TRBD2 (5 bases). The CDR3 consists of 11 residues. From germline, CDR1 is DFQATT and CDR2 SNEGSKA (reference sequence). V gave up 6 bases and J gave up 4 bases, with 10 bases separating them. DNA of the CDR3: TGCAGTGCGGGAGACGAGTACGAGCAGTACTTC. It yields the protein CSAGDEYEQYF.

This clonotype was counted a few times. This chain connects TRBV7-8 to TRBJ2-2, with unresolved D. Germline V CDR1 and CDR2: SGHVS, FQNEAQ. V shed 1 base and J shed 0 bases, with 15 bases lying between them. CDR3 size: 18 residues. The CDR3 is CASSLGFPSIANTGELFF. The CDR3 region has the DNA TGTGCCAGCAGCTTAGGGTTCCCAAGTATTGCGAACACCGGGGAGCTGTTTTTT.

This clonotype has more than one count but fewer than ten. This chain's CDR3 is CSARDLDRALGDQPQHF. CDR3 DNA sequence: TGCAGTGCTAGAGATCTCGACAGGGCTTTAGGAGATCAGCCCCAGCATTTT. The gene calls are TRBV20-1 and TRBJ1-5, with 7 bases that match TRBD1. With V trimmed by 0 bases and J by 5 bases, 13 bases remained unmatched. The CDR3 extends over 17 amino acids. CDR1 is DFQATT and CDR2 is SNEGSKA in the germline V gene (reference sequence).

The gene calls are TRBV30 and TRBJ1-2; D unclear. V was pared by 3 bases and J by 4 bases, with 12 bases between. Germline assignment: CDR1 GTSNPN and CDR2 SVGIG (reference sequence). The length of the CDR3 is 13 residues. The CDR3 sequence is CAWRRQDGYGYTF. The DNA for the CDR3 is TGTGCCTGGAGGCGGCAGGACGGCTATGGCTACACCTTC.

This clonotype was counted at least ten times. The gene calls are TRBV28 and TRBJ1-1; a possible D gene is TRBD1 (5 bases). Trimming stripped 8 bases from V and 1 base from J, with 20 bases between. Germline lookup yields CDR1 MDHEN and CDR2 SYDVKM. This CDR3 contains 16 residues. The DNA for the CDR3 is TGTGCCAGCTTCGGGGGGTGGTGGGGGGAGAACACTGAAGCTTTCTTT. Its protein product is CASFGGWWGENTEAFF.

The chain has TRBV6-1 and TRBJ1-1; D is unclear. The V gene lost 6 bases and the J gene lost 4 bases, with 15 bases spanning the gap. CDR1 is MNHNS, CDR2 SASEGT, per germline. This CDR3 has 14 amino acids. In nucleotides, the CDR3 is TGTGCCAGCAGCAACCCCGGCGGGAGCACTGAAGCTTTCTTT. This sequence encodes CASSNPGGSTEAFF.

At least ten counts were recorded for this clonotype. The rearrangement uses TRBV20-1 and TRBJ2-7; 12 positions match TRBD2. V shed 1 base and J 5 bases; nucleotides not matched to a gene: 3. The CDR3 length is 14 residues. In germline, CDR1 is DFQATT, CDR2 SNEGSKA (reference sequence). The chain's CDR3 is CSARATSGSHEQYF. CDR3 coding DNA: TGCAGTGCTAGAGCGACTAGCGGGAGCCACGAGCAGTACTTC.

This CDR3 reads CASSESGLNQPQHF. The CDR3 coding sequence is TGTGCCAGCAGTGAATCAGGGCTCAATCAGCCCCAGCATTTT. The chain carries TRBV25-1 and TRBJ1-5; tentative D call: TRBD1 (5 bases). The length of the CDR3 is 14 residues. CDR1 MGHDK and CDR2 SYGVNS come from the germline V gene. V shed 1 base and J shed 3 bases, with 7 bases lying between them. Full variable domain (rest looked up from reference TRBV25-1 and TRBJ1-5): EADIYQTPRYLVIGTGKKITLECSQTMGHDKMYWYQQDPGMELHLIHYSYGVNSTEKGDLSSESTVSRIRTEHFPLTLESARPSHTSQYLCASSESGLNQPQHFGDGTRLSIL.

This clonotype was picked up many times. This may come from a read error, since a much larger clone is one base off. V usage is TRBV11-3 and J usage is TRBJ2-1; weak D call: TRBD1 (5 bases). Germline CDR1 is SGHNT and CDR2 is YENEEA. This CDR3 has 14 residues. The CDR3: CVSSLDQTDNEQFF. As DNA, the CDR3 is TGTGTCAGCAGCTTAGATCAGACAGACAATGAGCAGTTCTTC.

This clonotype was detected many times. The genes are TRBV29-1 and TRBJ2-1; perhaps TRBD1 as D (5 bases). This CDR3 is 13 amino acids long. Trimming pared 3 bases from V and 6 bases from J, leaving 12 bases between. From germline, CDR1 is SQVTM and CDR2 ANQGSEA. The DNA of the CDR3 is TGCAGCGTTGACAGGGCTTTAGGCAATGAGCAGTTCTTC. This encodes CSVDRALGNEQFF.

This clonotype was detected only a few times. The chain joins TRBV19 to TRBJ2-2, with 7 bases identical to TRBD1. Trimming at V came to 6 bases and at J to 0 bases, leaving 10 bases not matched to a gene. The CDR3 contains 17 residues. Germline loops: CDR1 LNHDA, CDR2 SQIVND (reference sequence). CDR3 loop: CASSQRTGTANTGELFF. In DNA, the CDR3 is TGTGCCAGTAGCCAACGGACCGGGACAGCGAACACCGGGGAGCTGTTTTTT.